The clone carrying this T cell receptor beta chain was observed many times. Its antigen is undetermined. These data come from a study of molecular identifiers for immune sequencing clone quantification. Trimming shortened V by 3 bases and J by 1 base, and 9 bases separated the two germline ends. The CDR3 runs 14 residues. The germline gives CDR1 MNHEY, CDR2 SVGEGT. Sorting defined naive CD8 T cells as CD8+CD4-CCR7+CD45RA+. In TCRdb, the PCR reads were re-called with MiXCR into one record per CDR3 protein. The repertoire holds about 510,000 distinct CDR3 sequences, with around 21% as singletons. General observations from the study: One cell's worth of spiked Jurkat TCR RNA was reportedly detectable among about a million naive cells.

The TCR was taken from a human donor in good health. Some libraries in this study had Jurkat cell RNA spiked in. The sample taken for sequencing was naive CD8+ T cells from blood, with Jurkat cell RNA spiked in. Subset described: FACS-sorted CD8+CD4-CCR7+CD45RA+ naive T cells. The gene calls are TRBV6-2 or TRBV6-3 and TRBJ2-5, with TRBD2 as a possible D gene (5 bases). The CDR3 here is CASSYAGVQETQYF. The CDR3 nucleotides read TGTGCCAGCAGTTATGCGGGCGTCCAAGAGACCCAGTACTTC.